Listed below are T cell receptor beta chains from one sample, sequenced in a study of cytomegalovirus exposure and HLA in healthy donors. Profiled with immunoSEQ multiplex PCR; TCRdb holds only in-frame clones, not every one. The table lists 150,000 to 200,000 clones, roughly 80% of them singletons, with 2% to 3% in the top ten. The sequencing sample was made of PBMCs. The receptors derive from a male donor in good health and CMV-seronegative. The CDR3 runs from the conserved cysteine through the conserved F or W. Each record gives: V gene, D gene, J gene, clone size, CDR3 protein, CDR3 DNA. The D gene is left open where the match is weak. Size is omitted from some rows. Given values are once, few, many or a class for expanded clones.

TRBV7-2	TRBD1	TRBJ2-7	once	CASSLEPRTGSYEQYF	TGTGCCAGCAGCTTAGAACCGAGGACAGGGTCCTACGAGCAGTACTTC
TRBV7-6	TRBD1	TRBJ1-1	.	CASSLARQGGEAFF	TGTGCCAGCAGCTTAGCGCGACAGGGCGGTGAAGCTTTCTTT
TRBV7-6	.	TRBJ2-7	.	CASSLGSQSYEQYF	TGTGCCAGCAGCTTAGGAAGTCAGTCCTACGAGCAGTACTTC
TRBV2	TRBD2	TRBJ2-7	once	CASTFLTSGRYEQYF	TGTGCCAGCACTTTCTTGACTAGCGGGAGATACGAGCAGTACTTC
TRBV4-1	TRBD2	TRBJ2-5	.	CASSQDRGRVETQYF	TGCGCCAGCAGCCAAGATCGGGGGAGGGTGGAGACCCAGTACTTC
TRBV2	TRBD1	TRBJ2-7	once	CASSRPGQGAGEQYF	TGTGCCAGCAGTCGACCCGGACAGGGGGCGGGTGAGCAGTACTTC
TRBV15	.	TRBJ2-5	once	CATSKLRGGETQYF	TGTGCCACCAGCAAACTTAGGGGAGGTGAGACCCAGTACTTC
TRBV4-2	TRBD1	TRBJ2-7	.	CASRDRGNSYEQYF	TGTGCCAGCAGAGACAGGGGTAACTCCTACGAGCAGTACTTC
TRBV5-1	.	TRBJ1-1	.	CASSFAGDGTEAFF	TGCGCCAGCAGCTTTGCAGGGGATGGCACTGAAGCTTTCTTT
TRBV7-9	.	TRBJ1-1	.	CSSSTHQGQAFF	TGTTCCAGCAGCACCCACCAGGGCCAAGCTTTCTTT
TRBV30	TRBD1	TRBJ2-7	.	CAWSTGTGGYEQYF	TGTGCCTGGTCAACCGGGACAGGCGGGTACGAGCAGTACTTC
TRBV2	TRBD1	TRBJ2-1	.	CASSESLSGTVPNEQFF	TGTGCCAGCAGTGAATCTCTCTCGGGGACAGTGCCCAATGAGCAGTTCTTC
TRBV5-4	.	TRBJ2-3	.	CASSLELITDTQYF	TGTGCCAGCAGCTTGGAGCTCATCACAGATACGCAGTATTTT
TRBV7-2	.	TRBJ2-5	.	CASSRPGNQETQYF	TGTGCCAGCAGCCGCCCGGGTAACCAAGAGACCCAGTACTTC
TRBV5-6	TRBD2	TRBJ2-1	.	CASSLLPGGQNEQFF	TGTGCCAGCAGCCTCCTCCCGGGAGGGCAAAATGAGCAGTTCTTC
TRBV25-1	TRBD1	TRBJ2-7	.	CASSESGQGNEQYF	TGTGCCAGCAGTGAATCCGGACAGGGCAACGAGCAGTACTTC